This TCR beta chain came from a study of blood T cell repertoires in COVID-19 (dated by TCRdb to 2020 to 2021). Describing the broader study: Samples from collaborators originated in the United States, Italy and Spain and spanned both the acute and convalescent phases of COVID-19. The samples were drawn from two sources: the first 160 participants of the ongoing ImmuneRACE study, and 1,254 subjects contributed by 6 global collaborators. A de-identified subject ID, COVID-19 status, age in years and sex were almost always included in the sample metadata. HLA class I and class II types, where available, came from metadata supplied by the sample provider rather than from assay-based typing. The material from the prospective study consisted of cDNA or gDNA derived from T cells, B-cell-depleted T cells, or PBMCs. The repertoires were released in a freely available public database intended as a resource for research on the immune response to SARS-CoV-2. The dataset comprised deeply sampled blood TCRbeta repertoires from subjects exposed to, actively infected with, or recovered from COVID-19. Overall study results and their limits: The amount of clinical and demographic metadata varied by source and participant and was provided uncurated.

One collaborating source in Seattle enrolled patients during active infection and followed them longitudinally through the course of disease. The collaborating institutions used their own protocols to collect whole blood in K2EDTA tubes. For TCRbeta analysis, collaborators shipped samples in one of three forms: frozen whole blood, isolated PBMCs, or DNA extracted from either of those sample types. V gives up 2 bases and J gives up 10 bases, and the segment between their germline ends measures 13 bases. For CDR1 and CDR2, the germline V gene lists SGHRS and YFSETQ. There are 13 amino acids in the CDR3, from cysteine to phenylalanine inclusive. The DNA shown is the 39-base CDR3, in frame from base 1. The immunoSEQ Assay, a bias-controlled multiplex PCR, was used to amplify TCRbeta CDR3 regions from genomic DNA. As for the original processing: Within the assay, amplification of reference gene primers was used to estimate how many nucleated cells each sample contained. To quantify the absolute abundance of each unique TCRbeta CDR3 rearrangement, sequence reads were collapsed and filtered. For each sample, productive Simpson clonality was calculated as the square root of Simpson's diversity index across productive rearrangements. TCRdb retrieved this table from immuneACCESS and kept in-frame rearrangements only. Not all clones are present; in checked studies, unresolved V genes account for under half, and no reason is known for the remainder. V and J calls and clone size are as listed in that table; D and trimming were resolved from the DNA. In all, the sample holds fewer than 200,000 clones, and around 74% of those were seen once. The leading ten clones occupy around 8% of the sample.

Details on this clone: Its antigen remains unidentified. Nothing much larger sits one base from this clone, and base qualities are not available.

Recombination connected TRBV5-1 to TRBJ2-1, with a weak D call of TRBD1 (6 bases match). The receptor was isolated from a woman aged 55-69 years with COVID-19, enrolled during active disease. The sequenced sample consisted of peripheral blood. The CDR3 protein: CASSLRQAGEQFF. The sequenced DNA: TGCGCCAGCAGCTTACGACAGGCCGGGGAGCAGTTCTTC.